The 25 T cell receptor beta chains in this list originate from one sample, sequenced in a study of radiotherapy plus CTLA-4 blockade in lung cancer. Libraries were prepared by immunoSEQ multiplex PCR; TCRdb keeps only in-frame clonotypes and omits some of them. The table includes approximately 80,000 clones, 74% detected once. The material sequenced was peripheral blood, taken from a patient treated with radiotherapy plus ipilimumab. All receptors derive from a human donor with non-small cell lung cancer whose response to radiotherapy plus ipilimumab could not be evaluated.

This chain joins TRBV6-5 and TRBJ1-3; D is possibly TRBD1 (6 bases). The germline gives CDR1 MNHEY, CDR2 SVGAGI. This CDR3 contains 14 residues. V lost 7 bases to trimming and J lost 4 bases, with 14 bases between them. The CDR3 nucleotides are TGTGCCAGCACCCCGGGGGGCTTCGGAAACACCATATATTTT. It encodes CASTPGGFGNTIYF.

The gene calls are TRBV30 and TRBJ1-2; 7 nucleotides line up with TRBD1. Germline V gives CDR1 GTSNPN, CDR2 SVGIG (reference sequence). CDR3 length equals 14 residues. V was clipped by 5 bases and J by 4 bases; unmatched bases: 10. The CDR3 DNA sequence: TGTGCCTGGGCCCCAACAGGGGTGGTCTATGGCTACACCTTC. It is translated as CAWAPTGVVYGYTF.

V and J are TRBV5-1 and TRBJ2-3; D call uncertain. Germline V gene lookup returns CDR1 SGHRS and CDR2 YFSETQ. Trimming pared 4 bases from V and 1 base from J, leaving 10 bases between. CDR3 length: 14 residues. The CDR3 DNA sequence: TGCGCCAGCAGCCCTGACTTGGGCACAGATACGCAGTATTTT. It codes for CASSPDLGTDTQYF. Drawing the rest from reference TRBV5-1 and TRBJ2-3, the complete variable domain is KAGVTQTPRYLIKTRGQQVTLSCSPISGHRSVSWYQQTPGQGLQFLFEYFSETQRNKGNFPGRFSGRQFSNSRSEMNVSTLELGDSALYLCASSPDLGTDTQYFGPGTRLTVL.

CDR3 nucleotides: TGCGCCAGCAGCTTGGTGCGGTTCCGCACAGATACGCAGTATTTT. Amino acids: CASSLVRFRTDTQYF. The J gene is TRBJ2-3, the V gene TRBV5-1; D not resolved. CDR3 size: 15 residues. Germline assignment: CDR1 SGHRS and CDR2 YFSETQ. Trimming removed 0 bases from V and 1 base from J, with 9 bases in between.

The chain uses TRBV6-5 and TRBJ1-2; a weak D match, TRBD1 (5 bases). This CDR3 contains 16 residues. Germline V gives CDR1 MNHEY, CDR2 SVGAGI. Trimming removed 0 bases at V and 0 bases at J, with 11 bases between. This CDR3 reads CASSYSGTGANYGYTF. The DNA of the CDR3 is TGTGCCAGCAGTTACTCTGGGACGGGGGCTAACTATGGCTACACCTTC.

The chain joins TRBV5-1 to TRBJ2-7, with TRBD2 matching over 11 bases. J lost 1 base, V lost 6 bases, and 3 bases had no gene match. The CDR3 has 14 amino acids. Germline loops: CDR1 SGHRS, CDR2 YFSETQ. DNA of the CDR3: TGCGCCAGCAAAGGGACTAGCGGATCCTACGAGCAGTACTTC. Protein: CASKGTSGSYEQYF.

In DNA form, the CDR3 reads TGTGCCAGCAGCTTAGGGGCGGGGGGGCGGCCTAACGAGCAGTACTTC. Its protein product is CASSLGAGGRPNEQYF. This chain uses TRBV7-9 with TRBJ2-7, with 9 bases aligning to TRBD2. The CDR3 totals 16 residues. The V segment lost 1 base and the J segment 5 bases; nucleotides outside the gene matches: 9. Per the germline V gene, CDR1 is SEHNR and CDR2 is FQNEAQ (reference sequence).

This rearrangement joins TRBV5-1 to TRBJ2-5, with TRBD1 matching over 12 bases. The CDR3 is made up of 16 amino acids. CDR1 is SGHRS, CDR2 YFSETQ, per germline. Losses at the gene ends were 2 bases for V and 2 bases for J; bases not matched to a gene: 4. CDR3 bases: TGCGCCAGCAGCTTAGGGACAGGGGGCCTACAAGAGACCCAGTACTTC. Amino acid sequence: CASSLGTGGLQETQYF.

In this sample, this clone turned up many times. The rearrangement joins TRBV18 to TRBJ1-1; D is ambiguous. Trimming removed 0 bases at V and 4 bases at J, with 12 bases between. Germline CDR1 KGHSH, CDR2 LQKENI. The CDR3 totals 15 residues. This chain's CDR3 is CASSPPEGWGTEAFF. The CDR3 DNA follows: TGTGCCAGCTCACCACCTGAGGGCTGGGGCACTGAAGCTTTCTTT.

This clone was seen only a few times. This chain joins TRBV28 and TRBJ1-3; D gene ambiguous. The CDR3 loop spans 15 amino acids. CDR1 and CDR2 from the germline V gene are MDHEN and SYDVKM. V was clipped by 5 bases and J by 2 bases, with 13 bases between them. CDR3 nucleotides: TGTGCCAGCAGTCCCTCCGGTATTACTGGAAACACCATATATTTT. Translating it yields CASSPSGITGNTIYF.

This chain links TRBV6-5 with TRBJ2-7; tentative D call: TRBD2 (5 bases). CDR3 length: 14 amino acids. V lost 0 bases to trimming and J lost 2 bases, with 8 bases between them. Germline CDR1 MNHEY, CDR2 SVGAGI. The chain's CDR3 is CASSYSSGTYEQYF. In DNA form, the CDR3 reads TGTGCCAGCAGTTACTCCTCGGGAACCTACGAGCAGTACTTC.

The gene calls are TRBV6-5 and TRBJ1-1; D unclear. CDR1 and CDR2 (germline): MNHEY, SVGAGI. The CDR3 has 13 amino acids. Trimming left V 5 bases short and J 5 bases short, with 12 bases between. The CDR3 here is CASSLVGRTEAFF. CDR3 sequence (DNA): TGTGCCAGCAGTCTCGTTGGTCGGACTGAAGCTTTCTTT.

V is TRBV11-2 and J is TRBJ2-7, with a weak D call TRBD2 (6 bases). This CDR3 is built from 14 residues. V was cut by 1 base and J by 1 base, with 8 bases left in between. CDR1 is SGHAT and CDR2 is FQNNGV in the germline V gene. Written as DNA, the CDR3 is TGTGCCAGCAGCTTAGGGCGGGGTTCCTACGAGCAGTACTTC. Its protein is CASSLGRGSYEQYF. Complete variable domain (other parts from reference TRBV11-2 and TRBJ2-7): EAGVAQSPRYKIIEKRQSVAFWCNPISGHATLYWYQQILGQGPKLLIQFQNNGVVDDSQLPKDRFSAERLKGVDSTLKIQPAKLEDSAVYLCASSLGRGSYEQYFGPGTRLTVT.

V is TRBV7-3 and J is TRBJ2-3; 9 bases are shared with TRBD2. The CDR3 runs 16 residues. The J segment lost 3 bases and the V segment lost 4 bases, leaving 8 bases of the junction unmatched. The germline gives CDR1 SGHTA, CDR2 FQGTGA. The CDR3 DNA reads as TGTGCCAGCAGCTCTCCCCGCGGGGGGGCGACAGATACGCAGTATTTT. This encodes CASSSPRGGATDTQYF.

This chain connects TRBV7-3 to TRBJ2-3; a weak D match, TRBD1 (6 bases). V lost 3 bases to trimming and J lost 1 base, with 14 bases between them. Per the germline V gene, CDR1 is SGHTA and CDR2 is FQGTGA. The CDR3 has 16 amino acids. The DNA of the CDR3 is TGTGCCAGCAGCTTGGGGGCCAGCCAAGGCACAGATACGCAGTATTTT. Residues: CASSLGASQGTDTQYF. Looking up the rest from reference TRBV7-3 and TRBJ2-3 gives the full variable domain: GAGVSQTPSNKVTEKGKYVELRCDPISGHTALYWYRQSLGQGPEFLIYFQGTGAADDSGLPNDRFFAVRPEGSVSTLKIQRTERGDSAVYLCASSLGASQGTDTQYFGPGTRLTVL.

This clone has ten or more counts. This rearrangement joins TRBV5-1 to TRBJ1-1; D remains unclear. This CDR3 contains 14 residues. From germline, CDR1 is SGHRS and CDR2 YFSETQ. V was cut by 3 bases and J by 4 bases, with 13 bases left in between. The CDR3 region is CASSSPVESTEAFF. DNA of the CDR3: TGCGCCAGCAGCTCCCCAGTGGAGAGCACTGAAGCTTTCTTT.

This clone has more than one count but fewer than ten. The CDR3: CASSPRGWGRAAQPQHF. CDR3 bases: TGTGCCAGCAGCCCTCGTGGATGGGGGCGGGCGGCTCAGCCCCAGCATTTT. V usage is TRBV28 and J usage is TRBJ1-5; D might be TRBD1 (6 bases). The V gene lost 6 bases and the J gene lost 6 bases, with 24 bases spanning the gap. The CDR3 length is 17 residues. Germline V gene sequence: CDR1 MDHEN, CDR2 SYDVKM.

This chain connects TRBV5-1 to TRBJ2-3, with TRBD2 identical over 9 bases. After removal of 0 bases from V and 3 bases from J, the junction contained 5 bases not matched to a gene. Germline-derived CDR1 and CDR2 are SGHRS and YFSETQ. The CDR3 totals 16 residues. The CDR3 DNA follows: TGCGCCAGCAGCTTGGAAGGGCGGGGGGGGACAGATACGCAGTATTTT. Amino acids: CASSLEGRGGTDTQYF.

V and J are TRBV11-3 and TRBJ2-3; 8 bases align to TRBD1. This CDR3 comprises 14 residues. Per the germline V gene, CDR1 is SGHNT and CDR2 is YENEEA. The V gene end was trimmed by 0 bases and the J gene end by 5 bases; junction bases not matched to a gene: 1. CDR3 amino acids: CASSLDRGRDTQYF. CDR3 nucleotides: TGTGCCAGCAGCTTAGACAGGGGGCGAGATACGCAGTATTTT.

The genes are TRBV11-3 and TRBJ2-7; perhaps TRBD1 as D (6 bases). The V end lost 6 bases, the J end lost 0 bases, and 15 bases lay between the germline ends. Germline values: CDR1 SGHNT, CDR2 YENEEA. The CDR3 totals 15 residues. The CDR3 DNA reads TGTGCCAGCAGATTTACAGGGCTAAGCTCCTACGAGCAGTACTTC. Its translation is CASRFTGLSSYEQYF.

V is TRBV29-1 and J is TRBJ1-1, with TRBD1 as a possible D gene (5 bases). Germline CDR1 is SQVTM and CDR2 is ANQGSEA. V was cut by 6 bases and J by 1 base, with 9 bases left in between. The CDR3 covers 12 residues. As DNA, the CDR3 is TGCAGCGTAACCACAGGGAACACTGAAGCTTTCTTT. This gives the protein CSVTTGNTEAFF.

V and J are TRBV9 and TRBJ2-6; unclear D gene. Germline V lookup: CDR1 SGDLS, CDR2 YYNGEE. The CDR3 totals 15 residues. The germline V and J ends were trimmed by 1 base and 4 bases, with 9 bases remaining between them. Here the CDR3 DNA reads TGTGCCAGCAGCGTAAACGCGCTAGGGGCCAACGTCCTGACTTTC. Protein sequence: CASSVNALGANVLTF.

V and J are TRBV2 and TRBJ1-2; D not resolved. V was trimmed by 5 bases and J by 4 bases, leaving 11 bases between them. CDR1 and CDR2 (germline): SNHLY, FYNNEI. There are 13 residues in the CDR3. In DNA form, the CDR3 reads TGTGCCAGCAGTTACAGAGATAGCTATGGCTACACCTTC. Its translation: CASSYRDSYGYTF. Using reference TRBV2 and TRBJ1-2 for the parts outside the CDR3, the full variable domain is EPEVTQTPSHQVTQMGQEVILRCVPISNHLYFYWYRQILGQKVEFLVSFYNNEISEKSEIFDDQFSVERPDGSNFTLKIRSTKLEDSAMYFCASSYRDSYGYTFGSGTRLTVV.

This sequence joins TRBV2 and TRBJ2-7, with TRBD2 identical over 14 bases. The CDR3 is 18 residues long. The germline gives CDR1 SNHLY, CDR2 FYNNEI. The trim removed 1 base at V and 1 base at J, leaving 6 bases unmatched. Written as DNA, the CDR3 is TGTGCCAGCAGTGAAGGGACTAGCGGGGGGTTTAGGTCCTACGAGCAGTACTTC. Its protein product is CASSEGTSGGFRSYEQYF.

This chain connects TRBV11-1 to TRBJ1-2; 7 positions agree with TRBD1. Losses at the gene ends were 5 bases for V and 4 bases for J; bases not matched to a gene: 4. This CDR3 has 13 residues. Looked up from germline, CDR1 is SGHAT and CDR2 is FQDESV (reference sequence). CDR3 loop: CASSATGFYGYTF. As DNA, the CDR3 is TGTGCCAGCAGCGCGACAGGGTTCTATGGCTACACCTTC.